This T cell receptor (beta chain) is drawn from a study of blood T cell repertoires in COVID-19. CDR3 size: 17 residues. Germline trimming cut 3 bases from V and 3 bases from J; bases unmatched to any gene: 8. In germline, CDR1 is MNHEY, CDR2 SMNVEV (reference sequence). Per the original methods: Reference gene primers were amplified, and this amplification served to estimate nucleated cell counts. Only in-frame clones appear in the TCRdb table, and some are missing; sequencing was by immunoSEQ multiplex PCR. V and J calls and clone size are as listed in that table; D and trimming were resolved from the DNA. The sample holds about 250,000 clones; around 82% are singletons and the top ten take 8.5% to 10%.

The sequenced sample was peripheral blood. This sequence joins TRBV27 and TRBJ2-1; 10 bases map to TRBD2. This TCR was sampled from a man aged 35 to 55 with active or convalescent COVID-19. CDR3 in amino acids: CASSLGLAGVLYNEQFF. In nucleotides, the CDR3 is TGTGCCAGCAGTTTGGGGCTAGCGGGAGTACTCTACAATGAGCAGTTCTTC.